The 14 T cell receptor beta chains below all came from one sample that was sequenced in a study of blood T cell repertoires in COVID-19. Clones were sequenced by immunoSEQ multiplex PCR, and TCRdb holds only the in-frame ones, with some missing. The sample includes a few hundred thousand clones, roughly 80% of them seen just once. The sequencing sample was made of peripheral blood. The receptors shown here come from a woman aged 80 or over with COVID-19, enrolled during active disease.

This clone was recorded once. Other DNA sequences of this sample code for an identical CDR3. CDR3 protein: CASSRDSYNSPLHF. In nucleotides, the CDR3 is TGTGCCAGCAGTCGGGACAGTTATAATTCACCCCTCCACTTT. The J gene is TRBJ1-6, the V gene TRBV11-3; 7 bases map to TRBD1. V lost 6 bases to trimming and J lost 4 bases; unmatched junction nucleotides: 3. This CDR3 region has 14 residues. Germline CDR1 SGHNT, CDR2 YENEEA.

This chain joins TRBV2 and TRBJ1-3; possible D gene TRBD1, 6 bases. Trimming left V 10 bases short and J 0 bases short, with 13 bases between. Germline CDR1 reads SNHLY; CDR2 reads FYNNEI. This CDR3 has 14 residues. The CDR3, as DNA: TGTGCCACGGCAGGGGACATCTCTGGAAACACCATATATTTT. Translation gives CATAGDISGNTIYF.

There are a few counts of this clone. The chain has TRBV9 and TRBJ1-1, with a weak D call TRBD1 (5 bases). Germline CDR1 reads SGDLS; CDR2 reads YYNGEE. CDR3 length: 13 amino acids. V gave up 4 bases and J gave up 10 bases, with 17 bases separating them. This CDR3 is CASSKGSLGGAFF. The CDR3 DNA sequence: TGTGCCAGCAGCAAAGGATCCCTGGGGGGAGCTTTCTTT.

The rearrangement uses TRBV24-1 and TRBJ2-5, with 7 bases identical to TRBD2. Germline CDR1 reads KGHDR; CDR2 reads SFDVKD. This CDR3 comprises 16 residues. Unmatched junction bases numbered 6, after V lost 1 base and J lost 2 bases. This CDR3 reads CATSDFSPGGQETQYF. CDR3 bases: TGTGCCACCAGTGATTTTTCACCGGGGGGACAAGAGACCCAGTACTTC.

The chain has TRBV18 and TRBJ1-1; 8 bases match TRBD1. The CDR3 runs to 16 residues. With V trimmed by 3 bases and J by 1 base, 7 bases remained unmatched. Germline values: CDR1 KGHSH, CDR2 LQKENI. As DNA, the CDR3 is TGTGCCAGCTCACCTAGGACAGGGCGAAGGAACACTGAAGCTTTCTTT. Translated: CASSPRTGRRNTEAFF.

This chain connects TRBV5-8 to TRBJ1-1; D is perhaps TRBD1 (5 bases). The CDR3 covers 14 residues. Germline CDR1 and CDR2: SGHTS and YDEGEE. V was trimmed by 6 bases and J by 1 base, leaving 13 bases between them. The CDR3 here is CASTRGGGNTEAFF. For the CDR3, the DNA is TGTGCCAGCACCCGTGGGGGAGGGAACACTGAAGCTTTCTTT.

J is TRBJ2-7 and V is TRBV5-5; the match to TRBD2 covers 8 bases. With 0 bases clipped from V and 4 bases from J, the junction kept 6 bases outside the gene matches. Germline CDR1 reads SGHKS; CDR2 reads YYEKEE (reference sequence). CDR3 length equals 15 residues. CDR3 loop: CASSLGERELYEQYF. The CDR3, as DNA: TGTGCCAGCAGCTTGGGGGAGCGGGAGTTATACGAGCAGTACTTC.

The chain joins TRBV18 to TRBJ1-2, with no clear D. Germline CDR1 and CDR2: KGHSH and LQKENI. CDR3 length: 11 residues. Deletions cut 4 bases from V and 5 bases from J, with 5 bases between. The CDR3 is CASSRLYGYTF. The CDR3 region has the DNA TGTGCCAGCTCACGACTTTATGGCTACACCTTC.

The V and J genes are TRBV28 and TRBJ1-4, with D perhaps TRBD1 (6 bases). The CDR3 is 14 residues long. The germline V gene has CDR1 MDHEN and CDR2 SYDVKM. V was trimmed by 6 bases and J by 1 base, leaving 9 bases between them. The CDR3 DNA follows: TGTGCCAGCAGCGGGGGGCTAACTAATGAAAAACTGTTTTTT. Residues: CASSGGLTNEKLFF.

The chain carries TRBV11-2 and TRBJ2-5, with TRBD1 matching over 7 bases. CDR1 is SGHAT, CDR2 FQNNGV, per germline. The ends lost 4 bases at V and 5 bases at J; junction bases unmatched: 10. The CDR3 is made up of 15 amino acids. The CDR3 region is CASSSNLGQQETQYF. CDR3 nucleotide sequence: TGTGCCAGCAGCTCAAACCTGGGACAGCAGGAGACCCAGTACTTC.

The chain's CDR3 is CASSQDLAGIGYEQYF. CDR3 in DNA: TGCGCCAGCAGCCAAGATCTGGCGGGTATCGGCTACGAGCAGTACTTC. This chain links TRBV4-3 with TRBJ2-7; D is possibly TRBD2 (5 bases). Trimming shortened V by 0 bases and J by 3 bases, and 15 bases separated the two germline ends. From germline, CDR1 is LGHNA and CDR2 YSLEER. The CDR3 is 16 residues long.

V usage is TRBV7-3 and J usage is TRBJ2-1; maybe TRBD1 (6 bases). The CDR3 has 15 amino acids. V dropped 2 bases and J dropped 7 bases, with 15 bases sitting between them. Germline V gives CDR1 SGHTA, CDR2 FQGTGA. The CDR3 region has the DNA TGTGCCAGCAGCTTAGGGACATCAAAAGGAAATGAGCAGTTCTTC. This sequence encodes CASSLGTSKGNEQFF.

The chain links TRBV18 to TRBJ2-1, with a possible D match to TRBD2 (6 bases). The germline V gene has CDR1 KGHSH and CDR2 LQKENI. The V end lost 6 bases, the J end lost 8 bases, and 17 bases lay between the germline ends. This CDR3 spans 14 amino acids. For the CDR3, the DNA is TGTGCCAGCTCTAACGGGACTTTAGGCGATGAGCAGTTCTTC. This sequence encodes CASSNGTLGDEQFF.

Only a few counts were recorded for this clone. The chain joins TRBV5-1 to TRBJ1-6; D is unresolved. Trimming cost V 3 bases and J 14 bases, with 12 bases left between them. Germline V gene sequence: CDR1 SGHRS, CDR2 YFSETQ. CDR3 length equals 12 residues. The CDR3 sequence is CASSSEGRALHF. CDR3 nucleotides: TGCGCCAGCAGCTCGGAAGGGAGAGCCCTCCACTTT. Full variable domain (remainder filled in from reference TRBV5-1 and TRBJ1-6): KAGVTQTPRYLIKTRGQQVTLSCSPISGHRSVSWYQQTPGQGLQFLFEYFSETQRNKGNFPGRFSGRQFSNSRSEMNVSTLELGDSALYLCASSSEGRALHFGNGTRLTVT.